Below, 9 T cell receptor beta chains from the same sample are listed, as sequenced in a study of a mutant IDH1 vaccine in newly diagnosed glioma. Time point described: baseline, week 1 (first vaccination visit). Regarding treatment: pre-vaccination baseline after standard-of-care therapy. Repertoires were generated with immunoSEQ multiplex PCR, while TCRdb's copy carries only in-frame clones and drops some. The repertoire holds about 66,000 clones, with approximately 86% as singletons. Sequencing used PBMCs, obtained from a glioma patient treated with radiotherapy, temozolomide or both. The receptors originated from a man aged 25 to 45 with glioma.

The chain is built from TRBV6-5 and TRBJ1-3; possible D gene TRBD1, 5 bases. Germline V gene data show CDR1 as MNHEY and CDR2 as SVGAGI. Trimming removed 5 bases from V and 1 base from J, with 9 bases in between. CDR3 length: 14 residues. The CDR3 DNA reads TGTGCCAGCAGTACGACAGAATCTGGAAACACCATATATTTT. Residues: CASSTTESGNTIYF.

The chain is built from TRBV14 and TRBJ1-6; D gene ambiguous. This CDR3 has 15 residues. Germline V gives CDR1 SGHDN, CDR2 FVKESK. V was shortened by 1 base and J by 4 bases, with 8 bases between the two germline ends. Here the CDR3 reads CASSQGTAYNSPLHF. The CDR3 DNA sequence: TGTGCCAGCAGCCAAGGGACTGCTTATAATTCACCCCTCCACTTT.

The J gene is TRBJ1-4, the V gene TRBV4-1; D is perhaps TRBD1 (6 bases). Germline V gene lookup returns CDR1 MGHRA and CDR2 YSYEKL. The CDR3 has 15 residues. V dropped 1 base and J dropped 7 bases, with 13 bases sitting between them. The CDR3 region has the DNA TGCGCCAGCAGCCAAGCCAGGGGCGTCACTGAAAAACTGTTTTTT. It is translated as CASSQARGVTEKLFF.

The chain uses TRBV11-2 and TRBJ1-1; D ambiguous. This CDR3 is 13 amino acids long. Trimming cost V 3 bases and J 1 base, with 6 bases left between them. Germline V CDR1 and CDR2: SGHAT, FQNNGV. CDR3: CASSLSSNTEAFF. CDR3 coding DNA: TGTGCCAGCAGCTTGTCGTCGAACACTGAAGCTTTCTTT.

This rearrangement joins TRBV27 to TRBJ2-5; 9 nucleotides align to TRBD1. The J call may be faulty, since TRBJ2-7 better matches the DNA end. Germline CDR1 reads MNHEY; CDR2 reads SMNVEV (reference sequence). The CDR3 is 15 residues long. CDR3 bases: TGTGCCAGCAGTTTAAGCGGACAGGGGTCCTACGAGCAGTACTTC. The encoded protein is CASSLSGQGSYEQYF.

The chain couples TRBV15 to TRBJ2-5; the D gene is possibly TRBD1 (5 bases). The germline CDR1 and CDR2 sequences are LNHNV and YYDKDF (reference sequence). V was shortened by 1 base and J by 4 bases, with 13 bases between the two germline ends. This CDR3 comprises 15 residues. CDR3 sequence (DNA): TGTGCCACCAGCAGAGGTGGCAGGGCTGGAGAGACCCAGTACTTC. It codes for CATSRGGRAGETQYF. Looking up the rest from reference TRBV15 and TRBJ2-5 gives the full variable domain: DAMVIQNPRYQVTQFGKPVTLSCSQTLNHNVMYWYQQKSSQAPKLLFHYYDKDFNNEADTPDNFQSRRPNTSFCFLDIRSPGLGDTAMYLCATSRGGRAGETQYFGPGTRLLVL.

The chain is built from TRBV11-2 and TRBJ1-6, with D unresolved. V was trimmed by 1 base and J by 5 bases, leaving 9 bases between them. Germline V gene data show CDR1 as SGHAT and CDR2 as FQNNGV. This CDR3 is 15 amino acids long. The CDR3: CASSLGGRNNSPLHF. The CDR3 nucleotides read TGTGCCAGCAGCTTAGGTGGACGGAATAATTCACCCCTCCACTTT.

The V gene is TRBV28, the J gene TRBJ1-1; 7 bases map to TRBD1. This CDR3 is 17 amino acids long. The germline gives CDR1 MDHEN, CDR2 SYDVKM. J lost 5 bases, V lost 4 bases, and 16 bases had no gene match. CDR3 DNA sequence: TGTGCCAGCAGTTCCCTTGGACAGGCCCAGGGGGGGACTGAAGCTTTCTTT. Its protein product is CASSSLGQAQGGTEAFF.

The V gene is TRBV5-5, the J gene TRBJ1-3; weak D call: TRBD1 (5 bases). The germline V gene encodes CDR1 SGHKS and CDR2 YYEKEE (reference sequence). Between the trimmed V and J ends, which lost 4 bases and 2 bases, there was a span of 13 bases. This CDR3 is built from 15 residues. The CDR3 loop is CASSITTEPGNTIYF. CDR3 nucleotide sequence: TGTGCCAGCAGCATAACGACAGAACCTGGAAACACCATATATTTT. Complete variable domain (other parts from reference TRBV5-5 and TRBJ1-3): DAGVTQSPTHLIKTRGQQVTLRCSPISGHKSVSWYQQVLGQGPQFIFQYYEKEERGRGNFPDRFSARQFPNYSSELNVNALLLGDSALYLCASSITTEPGNTIYFGEGSWLTVV.